The clone carrying this TCR beta chain was observed a single time. The antigen remains undetermined. Other nucleotide sequences in the sample specify the same CDR3. This entry belongs to a study of cytomegalovirus exposure and HLA in healthy donors. Study findings and constraints: In a later analysis, several top co-occurrence clusters appeared linked to parvovirus B19, influenza, CMV and Epstein-Barr virus. Researchers catalogued some 160 TCR beta chains as cytomegalovirus-associated. For TCR beta chains, V- and J-gene trimming was later linked to a missense DCLRE1C variant. A later analysis linked 16,951 TCR beta sequences to HLA alleles at 0.05 false discovery rate.

This PCR relied on a set of 60 Vbeta primers and 13 Jbeta primers. Repertoires were generated with immunoSEQ multiplex PCR, while TCRdb's copy carries only in-frame clones and drops some. The data contain tens of thousands of clones, approximately 70% of them singletons. The CDR3 is made up of 15 amino acids. J gave up 0 bases and V 5 bases, and 3 bases lay outside the gene matches. Germline-derived CDR1 and CDR2 are SGHTA and FQGNSA. Source material: PBMCs. This sequence joins TRBV7-2 and TRBJ2-7; TRBD2 matches 11 bases. The clonotype originates from a man in his 60s in good health and CMV-seronegative. The CDR3 DNA reads TGTGCCAGCAGCCCTAGCGGGGGGAGCTCCTACGAGCAGTACTTC. Translation: CASSPSGGSSYEQYF.